These 20 T cell receptor beta chains came from one sample sequenced in a study of tumor and adjacent non-tumor tissue in lung cancer. The template was RNA from unsorted bulk tissue. A modified ARM-PCR protocol with three rounds of nested PCR amplified TCRbeta. Each CDR3 protein gets one entry after TCRdb re-called the multiplex PCR reads with MiXCR. The table lists 100,000 to 150,000 distinct CDR3 sequences, 66% of them singletons. The sequenced sample consisted of lung tumor tissue. The receptor set was obtained from a man between 25 and 39 years old with non-small cell lung cancer.

This clonotype was seen many times. Mismatch with germline at one junction end may stem from a read error. The chain couples TRBV4-1 to TRBJ2-1, with TRBD2 identical over 11 bases. This CDR3 is built from 16 residues. From germline, CDR1 is MGHRA and CDR2 YSYEKL. The CDR3 DNA reads as TGCGCCAGCAGCCACCTTAGCGGGGGGGCCGGGAATGGGCAGTTCTTC. It yields the protein CASSHLSGGAGNGQFF.

The genes are TRBV11-2 and TRBJ2-3; 13 nucleotides agree with TRBD2. The germline CDR1 and CDR2 sequences are SGHAT and FQNNGV. The length of the CDR3 is 16 residues. V trimming: 5 bases; J trimming: 7 bases; junction bases outside the gene matches: 9. In DNA, the CDR3 is TGTGCCAGCAGCCTAGGGACTAGCGGGGTGAGATATACGCAGTATTTT. Encoded protein: CASSLGTSGVRYTQYF.

A word on this clonotype: This sequence may be a read error, since a much larger clone differs from it by one base. V is TRBV5-4 and J is TRBJ2-3, with TRBD1 as a possible D gene (5 bases). The V end lost 2 bases, the J end lost 4 bases, and 11 bases lay between the germline ends. In germline, CDR1 is SGHNT, CDR2 YYREEE (reference sequence). The CDR3 totals 14 residues. CDR3 residues: CASSFLQGSDTQYF. CDR3 bases: TGTGCCAGCAGCTTCTTGCAGGGTTCAGATACGCAGTATTTT. Full variable domain (outside the CDR3, taken from reference TRBV5-4 and TRBJ2-3): ETGVTQSPTHLIKTRGQQVTLRCSSQSGHNTVSWYQQALGQGPQFIFQYYREEENGRGNFPPRFSGLQFPNYSSELNVNALELDDSALYLCASSFLQGSDTQYFGPGTRLTVL.

This clonotype occurred many times. CDR3 DNA sequence: TGTGCCAGCAGCTTAGGGACTAGCGGGGTGAGAGATACGCAGTATTTT. Its translation is CASSLGTSGVRDTQYF. V is TRBV11-2 and J is TRBJ2-3, with 12 bases lining up with TRBD2. Germline values: CDR1 SGHAT, CDR2 FQNNGV. The CDR3 contains 16 residues. Trimming cost V 1 base and J 5 bases; bases outside gene matches: 4.

The table lists this clonotype with many counts. V usage is TRBV12-3 or TRBV12-4 and J usage is TRBJ1-2; D possibly corresponds to TRBD1 (5 bases). The V end lost 5 bases, the J end lost 4 bases, and 17 bases lay between the germline ends. The CDR3 runs 15 residues. In DNA form, the CDR3 reads TGTGCCAGCAGTGAAGGCGGGGCCACGACCTATGGCTACACCTTC. This codes for CASSEGGATTYGYTF.

Details on this clonotype: Since the CDR3 does not end with the conserved phenylalanine or tryptophan, this likely comes from a read error. The J gene is TRBJ1-5, the V gene TRBV20-1; D might be TRBD1 (5 bases). The DNA end is a closer match to TRBJ2-3, so the J assignment may be wrong. From germline, CDR1 is DFQATT and CDR2 SNEGSKA (reference sequence). This CDR3 comprises 9 residues. The CDR3 spells CSAGQRQYC. CDR3 bases: TGCAGTGCGGGGCAGCGCCAGTATTGT.

The gene calls are TRBV11-2 and TRBJ2-1; tentatively, D is TRBD2 (6 bases). V was cut by 2 bases and J by 6 bases, with 20 bases left in between. This CDR3 is 17 amino acids long. Germline loops: CDR1 SGHAT, CDR2 FQNNGV. The CDR3 region is CASSLNRVGGEPNEQFF. Written as DNA, the CDR3 is TGTGCCAGCAGCTTAAACCGAGTGGGCGGGGAACCCAATGAGCAGTTCTTC. Variable domain in full (rest from reference TRBV11-2 and TRBJ2-1): EAGVAQSPRYKIIEKRQSVAFWCNPISGHATLYWYQQILGQGPKLLIQFQNNGVVDDSQLPKDRFSAERLKGVDSTLKIQPAKLEDSAVYLCASSLNRVGGEPNEQFFGPGTRLTVL.

The table lists this clonotype with many counts. The chain links TRBV6-2 or TRBV6-3 to TRBJ1-1; D remains ambiguous. V was shortened by 6 bases and J by 2 bases, with 1 base between the two germline ends. CDR1 and CDR2 from the germline V gene are MNHEY and SVGEGT. The CDR3 totals 10 residues. The DNA for the CDR3 is TGTGCCAGCAGCAACACTGAAGCTTTCTTT. It codes for CASSNTEAFF.

This clonotype was detected many times. This sequence joins TRBV20-1 and TRBJ2-1; 11 bases map to TRBD2. V shed 0 bases and J 13 bases; nucleotides not matched to a gene: 8. The CDR3 consists of 14 residues. CDR1 DFQATT and CDR2 SNEGSKA come from the germline V gene (reference sequence). CDR3 residues: CSARDLGLAGDQFF. In DNA, the CDR3 is TGCAGTGCTAGAGATCTAGGACTAGCGGGCGATCAGTTCTTC.

About this clonotype itself: This CDR3 fails to terminate in the conserved phenylalanine or tryptophan, so it likely reflects a read error. The genes are TRBV6-5 and TRBJ2-1; D not certain. Trimming removed 7 bases at V and 4 bases at J, with 14 bases between. From germline, CDR1 is MNHEY and CDR2 SVGAGI. The CDR3 runs to 14 residues. The CDR3 loop reads CASMLLVGYNEQFL. The CDR3 coding sequence is TGTGCCAGCATGTTGCTAGTGGGGTACAATGAGCAGTTCCTC.

As regards this clonotype: This may come from a read error, since a much larger clone is one base off. This chain uses TRBV20-1 with TRBJ2-1, with TRBD1 matching over 10 bases. Per the germline V gene, CDR1 is DFQATT and CDR2 is SNEGSKA (reference sequence). CDR3 length: 14 amino acids. Here the CDR3 reads CSAREDRGYIEQFF. CDR3 nucleotides: TGCAGTGCTAGAGAGGACAGGGGGTACATTGAGCAGTTCTTC.

This clonotype occurred many times. The chain couples TRBV29-1 to TRBJ2-2, with 13 bases aligning to TRBD2. Germline CDR1 and CDR2: SQVTM and ANQGSEA. CDR3 length equals 16 residues. V lost 7 bases and J lost 4; bases outside the gene matches: 9. The CDR3 DNA reads as TGCAGCGCCCAAGGGGGACTAGCGGGGAGCACCGGGGAGCTGTTTTTT. This encodes CSAQGGLAGSTGELFF.

Remarks on this clonotype: At one boundary the junction diverges from the germline segment, which might be a read error. The rearrangement joins TRBV7-8 to TRBJ2-7, with 7 bases fitting TRBD1. The CDR3 runs 15 residues. Germline values: CDR1 SGHVS, CDR2 FQNEAQ. The CDR3 sequence: CASSMTGSMDHEQYF. The CDR3 nucleotides are TGCGCCAGTAGCATGACAGGGTCGATGGACCACGAGCAGTACTTC.

On this clonotype itself: The final CDR3 position lacks the conserved phenylalanine or tryptophan, pointing to a likely read error. The DNA is left out, because the CDR3 cannot be placed on it with certainty; the CDR3 is given as TCRdb lists it. J is TRBJ1-1 and V is TRBV5-4; no DNA check was done on the table's D call, TRBD1. The CDR3 has 14 amino acids, counting both end residues. CDR1 is SGHNT, CDR2 YYREEE, per germline (reference sequence). The CDR3: CASSLTGGPAEASI.

This chain links TRBV5-1 with TRBJ2-5; D possibly uses TRBD1 or TRBD2 (5 bases each). Germline-derived CDR1 and CDR2 are SGHRS and YFSETQ. This CDR3 contains 16 residues. The germline V and J ends were trimmed by 0 bases and 3 bases, with 15 bases remaining between them. This CDR3 reads CASSLVTGTAKETQYF. DNA for the CDR3: TGCGCCAGCAGCTTGGTTACCGGGACGGCGAAAGAGACCCAGTACTTC.

Details on this clonotype: Relative to the germline gene, one junction end is altered; a read error may explain this. CDR3 DNA: TGTCCCTGGAGTGTGGGGTCAAGGGGTGAGCAGTTCTTC. It translates to CPWSVGSRGEQFF. The rearrangement joins TRBV30 to TRBJ2-1; D perhaps matches TRBD1 (5 bases). CDR3 length: 13 residues. The V gene's germline CDR1 is GTSNPN and CDR2 SVGIG (reference sequence).

The genes are TRBV5-6 and TRBJ2-7, with TRBD2 matching 7 bases. V dropped 1 base and J dropped 6; count of bases not matched to a gene: 10. Germline loops: CDR1 SGHDT, CDR2 YYEEEE. The CDR3 length is 15 residues. CDR3 protein: CASSLLGLWGREQYF. For the CDR3, the DNA is TGTGCCAGCAGCTTGTTGGGACTATGGGGTCGCGAGCAGTACTTC.

For this clonotype: The junction shows a germline mismatch at one end, possibly a read error. V is TRBV11-1 and J is TRBJ2-4, with a tentative D call TRBD1 (5 bases). This CDR3 is built from 16 residues. CDR1 is SGHAT and CDR2 is FQDESV in the germline V gene (reference sequence). The CDR3 DNA sequence: TGTGCCAGCACCCACTCAGGCAGGGCGACCAGAAACATTCATCACTTC. This gives the protein CASTHSGRATRNIHHF.

As for this clonotype: One base away lies a much larger clone, so this may be a sequencing read error. CDR3 amino acids: CASNLGAADTQYF. The CDR3 DNA sequence: TGTGCCAGCAATTTAGGGGCAGCAGATACGCAGTATTTT. The chain couples TRBV12-3 or TRBV12-4 to TRBJ2-3; D is possibly TRBD1 (5 bases). CDR3 length equals 13 residues.

On this clonotype itself: A much larger clone lies a single base off, so this may be a read error. This chain uses TRBV6-6 with TRBJ1-1; D gene uncertain. V lost 7 bases, J lost 2 bases, and 20 bases lay in between. The V gene's germline CDR1 is MNHNY and CDR2 SVGAGI (reference sequence). The CDR3 is made up of 16 amino acids. The CDR3 sequence is CASIVGSDIINTEAFF. CDR3 DNA: TGTGCCAGCATTGTCGGATCGGATATCATAAACACTGAAGCTTTCTTT.